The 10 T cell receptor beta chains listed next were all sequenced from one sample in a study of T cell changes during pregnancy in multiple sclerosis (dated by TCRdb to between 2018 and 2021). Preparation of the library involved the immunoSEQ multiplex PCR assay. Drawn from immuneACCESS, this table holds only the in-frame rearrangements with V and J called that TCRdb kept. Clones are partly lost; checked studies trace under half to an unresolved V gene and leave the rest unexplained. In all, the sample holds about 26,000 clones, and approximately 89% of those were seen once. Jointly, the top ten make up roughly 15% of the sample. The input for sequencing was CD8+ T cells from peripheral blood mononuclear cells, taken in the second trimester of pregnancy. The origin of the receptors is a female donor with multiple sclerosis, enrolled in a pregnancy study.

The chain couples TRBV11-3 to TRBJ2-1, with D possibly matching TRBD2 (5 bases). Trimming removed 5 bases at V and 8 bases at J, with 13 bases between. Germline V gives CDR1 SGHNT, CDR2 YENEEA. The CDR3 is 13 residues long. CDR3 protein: CASSHLLEDEQFF. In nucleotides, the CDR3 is TGTGCCAGCAGCCATCTACTAGAAGATGAGCAGTTCTTC.

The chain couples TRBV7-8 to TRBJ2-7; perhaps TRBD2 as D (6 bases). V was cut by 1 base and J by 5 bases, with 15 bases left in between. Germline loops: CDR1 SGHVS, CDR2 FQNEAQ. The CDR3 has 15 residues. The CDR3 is CASSLVAGSRDEQYF. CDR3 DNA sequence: TGTGCCAGCAGCTTAGTGGCCGGGAGTCGGGACGAGCAGTACTTC.

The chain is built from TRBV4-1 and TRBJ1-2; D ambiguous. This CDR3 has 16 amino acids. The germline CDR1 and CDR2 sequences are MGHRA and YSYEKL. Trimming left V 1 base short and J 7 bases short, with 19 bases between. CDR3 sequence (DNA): TGCGCCAGCAGCCAAGTGGTCCACAGTCTCTTCTCTGGCTACACCTTC. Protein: CASSQVVHSLFSGYTF.

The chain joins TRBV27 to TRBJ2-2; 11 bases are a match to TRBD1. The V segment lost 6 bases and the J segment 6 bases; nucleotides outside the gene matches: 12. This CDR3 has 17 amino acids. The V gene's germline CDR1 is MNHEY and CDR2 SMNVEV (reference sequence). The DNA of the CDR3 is TGTGCCAGCAGGCCACCGGGACAGGGGGGTTCAGCCGGGGAGCTGTTTTTT. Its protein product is CASRPPGQGGSAGELFF.

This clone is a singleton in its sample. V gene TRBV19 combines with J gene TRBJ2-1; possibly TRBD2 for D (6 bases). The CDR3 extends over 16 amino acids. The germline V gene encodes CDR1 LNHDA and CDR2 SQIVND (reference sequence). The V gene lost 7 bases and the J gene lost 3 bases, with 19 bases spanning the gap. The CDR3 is CASTRDSDDYYNEQFF. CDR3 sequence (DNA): TGTGCCAGTACAAGGGACTCTGACGACTACTACAATGAGCAGTTCTTC.

The CDR3 reads CASSPEAPLEAFF. DNA of the CDR3: TGTGCCAGCAGTCCCGAGGCACCTCTTGAAGCTTTCTTT. V is TRBV7-9 and J is TRBJ1-1, with D unclear. The V end was cut by 6 bases, the J end by 7 bases, with 15 bases between. The CDR3 contains 13 residues. Germline CDR1 SEHNR, CDR2 FQNEAQ (reference sequence). Full variable domain (remainder filled in from reference TRBV7-9 and TRBJ1-1): DTGVSQNPRHKITKRGQNVTFRCDPISEHNRLYWYRQTLGQGPEFLTYFQNEAQLEKSRLLSDRFSAERPKGSFSTLEIQRTEQGDSAMYLCASSPEAPLEAFFGQGTRLTVV.

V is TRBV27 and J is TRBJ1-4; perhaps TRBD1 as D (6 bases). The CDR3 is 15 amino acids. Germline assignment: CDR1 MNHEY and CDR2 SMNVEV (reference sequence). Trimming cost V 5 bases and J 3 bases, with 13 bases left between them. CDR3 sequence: CASSTGFSSNEKLFF. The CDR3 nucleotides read TGTGCCAGCAGTACAGGGTTCTCCTCTAATGAAAAACTGTTTTTT.

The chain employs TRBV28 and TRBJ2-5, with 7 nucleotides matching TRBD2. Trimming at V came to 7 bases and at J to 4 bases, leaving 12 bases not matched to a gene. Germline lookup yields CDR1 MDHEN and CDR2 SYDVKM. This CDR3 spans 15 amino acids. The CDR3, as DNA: TGTGCCAGCATTTCGGGAGGTCTAGTATCAGAGACCCAGTACTTC. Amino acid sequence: CASISGGLVSETQYF.

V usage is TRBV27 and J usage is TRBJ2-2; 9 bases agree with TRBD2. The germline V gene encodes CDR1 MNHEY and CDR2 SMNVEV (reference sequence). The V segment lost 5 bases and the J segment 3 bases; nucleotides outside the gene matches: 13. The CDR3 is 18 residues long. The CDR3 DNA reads TGTGCCAGCAGTCAAGACGTTACGGGACTAGCAGACACCGGGGAGCTGTTTTTT. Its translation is CASSQDVTGLADTGELFF.

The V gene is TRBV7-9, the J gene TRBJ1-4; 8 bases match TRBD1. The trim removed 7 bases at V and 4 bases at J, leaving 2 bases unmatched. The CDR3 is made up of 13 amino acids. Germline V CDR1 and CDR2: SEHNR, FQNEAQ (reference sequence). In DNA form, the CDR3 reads TGTGCCAGCAACACAGGGGGTAATGAAAAACTGTTTTTT. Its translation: CASNTGGNEKLFF.